The source of this T cell receptor (beta chain) is a study of blood T cell repertoires in COVID-19. The wider study: Both acute and convalescent COVID-19 samples were obtained from the United States, Italy and Spain.

This study enrolled people aged about 18 to 100 from approximately 25 US geographic areas. All exposed participants met a person with COVID-19 within 2 weeks before entering the study. CDR1 is SGHAT, CDR2 FQNNGV, per germline. The CDR3 spans 13 residues. V lost 4 bases and J lost 4, with 8 bases in between. Per the authors' pipeline: The assay estimated nucleated cells by amplifying reference gene primers. Assay: immunoSEQ multiplex PCR; the TCRdb copy retains only in-frame clones and omits some. That table supplies the V and J calls and clone size; D and trimming were determined from the DNA. The sample records a few hundred thousand clones, approximately 84% being singletons.

V gene TRBV11-2 combines with J gene TRBJ2-1, with a weak D call TRBD2 (5 bases). The clonotype was recovered from a woman aged 50 to 60 who had been exposed to COVID-19. Sequenced: PBMCs or T cells enriched from blood (not recorded which). Written as DNA, the CDR3 is TGTGCCAGCAGCTCGAGGGTTTACAATGAGCAGTTCTTC. This translates into CASSSRVYNEQFF.